Reported below is one T cell receptor beta chain. The clone's antigen remains unknown. Base qualities are missing; no much larger clone stands one base away. These data come from a study of blood T cell repertoires in COVID-19 (dated by TCRdb to the early 2020s). Looking at the study overall: Samples covering the acute and convalescent phases of COVID-19 were provided by collaborators in the United States, Italy and Spain. The prospective study material was composed of cDNA or gDNA derived from T cells, B-cell-depleted T cells, or PBMCs. Deeply sampled blood TCRbeta repertoires from subjects exposed to, actively infected with, or recovered from COVID-19 were included in the dataset. The repertoires were released in a freely available public database meant as a resource for research on the immune response to SARS-CoV-2. The samples were drawn from two sources: the first 160 participants of the ongoing ImmuneRACE study, and over 950 subjects contributed by 6 global collaborators. Nearly every sample came with metadata listing a de-identified subject ID, COVID-19 status, age in years and sex. Where available, HLA class I and class II types were taken from metadata supplied by the sample provider and were not determined by assay-based typing. What the study reported, not specific to this receptor: How much clinical and demographic metadata was included differed by source and by participant, and the metadata was provided uncurated.

One collaborating source in Seattle enrolled patients while the patients were actively infected and followed the patients over time throughout the course of disease. Whole blood was collected in K2EDTA tubes by collaborating institutions according to the institutions' own protocols. For TCRbeta analysis, collaborator samples were shipped as frozen whole blood, as isolated PBMCs, or as DNA extracted from either sample type. TCRbeta CDR3 regions were amplified from genomic DNA using the immunoSEQ Assay, a bias-controlled multiplex PCR. As for the original processing: The number of nucleated cells in each sample was estimated by amplification of reference gene primers within the assay. To quantify the absolute abundance of each unique TCRbeta CDR3 rearrangement, sequence reads were collapsed and filtered. For each sample, productive Simpson clonality was calculated by taking the square root of Simpson's diversity index across productive rearrangements. Entries here come from immuneACCESS through TCRdb and include only in-frame sequences with V and J called. Some clones fail to appear in such tables; in the studies checked, an unresolved V gene covers under half of the shortfall, and the cause of the remainder is unknown. V and J calls and clone size are given by that table; D and trimming were obtained from the DNA. For this sample there are fewer than 200,000 clones; 85% to 90% appear just once. Clones ranked in the top ten supply roughly 2.4% of the sample.

V and J are trimmed by 4 bases and 0 bases, and the gene matches miss 11 bases of the junction. CDR1 is given as SGHTA and CDR2 as FQGNSA, both from the germline V gene. Including cysteine and phenylalanine, the CDR3 has 17 amino acids. Only CDR3 DNA is held: 51 bases, read in frame from base 1. This sequence originates from a woman of 80 years or more with COVID-19, enrolled during active disease. The sample taken for sequencing was peripheral blood. The chain was built from TRBV7-2 and TRBJ2-7; 8 of the junction bases match TRBD2. The DNA reads as follows: TGTGCCAGCAGCTACTCTAGCGGGCGGAATCCCTCCTACGAGCAGTACTTC. It translates to CASSYSSGRNPSYEQYF.